Below, 26 T cell receptor beta chains from the same sample are listed, as sequenced in a study of T cell responses to AZD1222 COVID-19 vaccine. Clones were sequenced by immunoSEQ multiplex PCR, and TCRdb holds only the in-frame ones, with some missing. The data hold under 150,000 clones, with about 92% observed a single time. The source was peripheral blood, collected on day 0 of AZD1222 vaccination. These receptors were taken from an adult in good health.

V usage is TRBV7-8 and J usage is TRBJ1-2; 7 nucleotides match TRBD1. CDR3 length: 16 residues. CDR1 and CDR2 from the germline V gene are SGHVS and FQNEAQ. V trimming: 5 bases; J trimming: 0 bases; junction bases outside the gene matches: 9. The CDR3 DNA is TGTGCCAGCAGCCGTGGGGGACAGAGTTCTAACTATGGCTACACCTTC. It encodes CASSRGGQSSNYGYTF.

This chain joins TRBV6-6 and TRBJ1-1; D gene ambiguous. This CDR3 is 13 amino acids long. Germline V gene sequence: CDR1 MNHNY, CDR2 SVGAGI (reference sequence). V was clipped by 0 bases and J by 7 bases, with 9 bases between them. CDR3 in amino acids: CASSYSKGSEAFF. In DNA, the CDR3 is TGTGCCAGCAGTTACTCGAAGGGCAGTGAAGCTTTCTTT.

The chain links TRBV4-3 to TRBJ1-2, with a tentative D call TRBD1 (6 bases). Trimming removed 4 bases at V and 2 bases at J, with 11 bases between. CDR1 is LGHNA and CDR2 is YSLEER in the germline V gene. CDR3 length equals 14 residues. The CDR3 sequence is CASSPDRGNYGYTF. The CDR3 coding sequence is TGCGCCAGCAGCCCCGATAGGGGGAACTATGGCTACACCTTC.

This clone was picked up one time. This chain uses TRBV4-3 with TRBJ2-4; possibly TRBD1 for D (5 bases). Germline CDR1 LGHNA, CDR2 YSLEER. This CDR3 contains 16 residues. The V end was cut by 0 bases, the J end by 6 bases, with 15 bases between. This chain's CDR3 is CASSQDIFSRANIQYF. Here the CDR3 DNA reads TGCGCCAGCAGCCAAGATATCTTCTCCAGGGCAAACATTCAGTACTTC.

V and J are TRBV29-1 and TRBJ1-1; no definite D call. The germline V gene has CDR1 SQVTM and CDR2 ANQGSEA. The V end was cut by 3 bases, the J end by 1 base, with 12 bases between. This CDR3 is 14 amino acids long. The CDR3 DNA follows: TGCAGCGTTGAGGGTGGAGGGAAGAACACTGAAGCTTTCTTT. It specifies CSVEGGGKNTEAFF.

The V gene is TRBV3-1 (or the pseudogene TRBV3-2), the J gene TRBJ1-2, with D possibly matching TRBD1 (5 bases). This CDR3 region has 13 residues. CDR1 and CDR2 (germline): LGHDT, YNNKEL (reference sequence). The ends were cut back, 10 bases at V and 1 base at J, with 13 bases in the middle. The CDR3 nucleotides read TGTGCCACCACTCGGGGGTTTAACTATGGCTACACCTTC. This encodes CATTRGFNYGYTF.

This chain joins TRBV1 and TRBJ2-3; the table's D call, TRBD2, was not checked against the DNA. TRBV1 is deemed a pseudogene. CDR3 size: 15 residues. CDR3 region: CTSSHLCGGGDTQYF. The CDR3 region has the DNA TGCACCAGCAGCCACCTCTGCGGGGGCGGAGATACGCAGTATTTT.

The rearrangement links TRBV2 to TRBJ2-7; possibly TRBD1 or TRBD2 for D (5 bases each). The CDR3 is made up of 14 amino acids. The ends were cut back, 5 bases at V and 3 bases at J, with 14 bases in the middle. CDR1 SNHLY and CDR2 FYNNEI come from the germline V gene. The CDR3, as DNA: TGTGCCAGCAGTCGGGACCTCACTGTCTACGAGCAGTACTTC. It codes for CASSRDLTVYEQYF. Supplemented by reference TRBV2 and TRBJ2-7, the full variable domain reads EPEVTQTPSHQVTQMGQEVILRCVPISNHLYFYWYRQILGQKVEFLVSFYNNEISEKSEIFDDQFSVERPDGSNFTLKIRSTKLEDSAMYFCASSRDLTVYEQYFGPGTRLTVT.

The V gene is TRBV6-5, the J gene TRBJ2-7; D tentatively fits TRBD1 or TRBD2 (5 bases each). The length of the CDR3 is 14 residues. Germline-derived CDR1 and CDR2 are MNHEY and SVGAGI. Trimming took 2 bases from V and 6 from J, leaving 14 bases between them. For the CDR3, the DNA is TGTGCCAGCAGTTACCCTTCCCCCGGGGCCGAGCAGTACTTC. It encodes CASSYPSPGAEQYF.

The chain joins TRBV19 to TRBJ1-1; 10 bases are shared with TRBD1. Trimming cost V 4 bases and J 0 bases; bases outside gene matches: 8. This CDR3 region has 17 residues. Per germline, CDR1 LNHDA and CDR2 SQIVND (reference sequence). The DNA of the CDR3 is TGTGCCAGTAGTACACGGGACAGGGGCAAGTTGAACACTGAAGCTTTCTTT. It specifies CASSTRDRGKLNTEAFF.

This chain uses TRBV4-3 with TRBJ2-5; TRBD1 or TRBD2 may be the D gene (6 bases each). Trimming left V 0 bases short and J 4 bases short, with 21 bases between. CDR3 length: 18 residues. Germline CDR1 is LGHNA and CDR2 is YSLEER. The DNA of the CDR3 is TGCGCCAGCAGCCAAGATCTAGGGGGGACCGAACCTCGAGAGACCCAGTACTTC. It translates to CASSQDLGGTEPRETQYF.

V is TRBV27 and J is TRBJ1-3; no clear D gene. Per the germline V gene, CDR1 is MNHEY and CDR2 is SMNVEV (reference sequence). V lost 8 bases and J 1 base, leaving 6 bases between the germline ends. The CDR3 is 12 residues long. The CDR3 nucleotides are TGTGCCAGCCGGTCGTCTGGAAACACCATATATTTT. This codes for CASRSSGNTIYF.

The rearrangement uses TRBV5-1 and TRBJ1-2; 9 bases are shared with TRBD1. Germline V gives CDR1 SGHRS, CDR2 YFSETQ. The CDR3 is 13 amino acids. With V trimmed by 2 bases and J by 5 bases, 1 base remained unmatched. CDR3 protein: CASSFDRGYGYTF. CDR3 DNA: TGCGCCAGCAGCTTTGACAGGGGGTATGGCTACACCTTC.

The V gene is TRBV7-9, the J gene TRBJ2-7, with unresolved D. The CDR3 totals 16 residues. The germline CDR1 and CDR2 sequences are SEHNR and FQNEAQ (reference sequence). The V gene lost 5 bases and the J gene lost 1 base, with 18 bases spanning the gap. CDR3 sequence: CASSPRGLGISYEQYF. The CDR3 DNA is TGTGCCAGCAGCCCCCGCGGTTTAGGCATATCCTACGAGCAGTACTTC.

This chain uses TRBV6-1 with TRBJ1-4; TRBD1 might be the D (6 bases). Germline lookup yields CDR1 MNHNS and CDR2 SASEGT. V was cut by 1 base and J by 8 bases, with 17 bases left in between. This CDR3 is 16 amino acids long. The CDR3 nucleotides read TGTGCCAGCAGTGAAGGGCGGGGGGCAGTTAGGGAAAAACTGTTTTTT. Protein: CASSEGRGAVREKLFF.

The gene calls are TRBV16 and TRBJ2-5, with D perhaps matching TRBD2 (5 bases). V was cut by 2 bases and J by 6 bases, with 10 bases left in between. CDR1 is KGHSY, CDR2 FQNENV, per germline. The CDR3 contains 13 residues. DNA for the CDR3: TGTGCCAGCAGCCAAATCGGGGATAAGACCCAGTACTTC. It yields the protein CASSQIGDKTQYF.

CDR3 DNA: TGTGCCAGCAGTTCGGGGGGGCCCAATGAGCAGTTCTTC. Translation: CASSSGGPNEQFF. This chain joins TRBV11-2 and TRBJ2-1; TRBD2 matches 8 bases. CDR3 size: 13 residues. The trim removed 6 bases at V and 6 bases at J, leaving 4 bases unmatched. CDR1 SGHAT and CDR2 FQNNGV come from the germline V gene. Full variable domain (missing parts from reference TRBV11-2 and TRBJ2-1): EAGVAQSPRYKIIEKRQSVAFWCNPISGHATLYWYQQILGQGPKLLIQFQNNGVVDDSQLPKDRFSAERLKGVDSTLKIQPAKLEDSAVYLCASSSGGPNEQFFGPGTRLTVL.

The chain joins TRBV12-3 or TRBV12-4 to TRBJ2-1; no clear D. The germline V and J ends were trimmed by 0 bases and 4 bases, with 1 base remaining between them. This CDR3 region has 12 residues. CDR3 sequence: CASSLAYNEQFF. The CDR3 DNA sequence: TGTGCCAGCAGTTTAGCTTACAATGAGCAGTTCTTC.

This clone was found a few times. The chain carries TRBV28 and TRBJ2-1; TRBD2 matches 12 bases. The CDR3 runs 16 residues. Germline loops: CDR1 MDHEN, CDR2 SYDVKM. The V segment lost 4 bases and the J segment 2 bases; nucleotides outside the gene matches: 3. The CDR3 region is CASSWPSGGAYNEQFF. DNA for the CDR3: TGTGCCAGCAGTTGGCCTAGCGGGGGGGCCTACAATGAGCAGTTCTTC.

This rearrangement joins TRBV14 to TRBJ1-1, with 8 bases identical to TRBD1. Trimming cost V 4 bases and J 7 bases; bases outside gene matches: 11. Per the germline V gene, CDR1 is SGHDN and CDR2 is FVKESK. CDR3 length: 15 amino acids. The CDR3 nucleotides read TGTGCCAGCAGCCGTACAGGGGGAGCGGTATATGAAGCTTTCTTT. Translated: CASSRTGGAVYEAFF. Supplemented by reference TRBV14 and TRBJ1-1, the full variable domain reads EAGVTQFPSHSVIEKGQTVTLRCDPISGHDNLYWYRRVMGKEIKFLLHFVKESKQDESGMPNNRFLAERTGGTYSTLKVQPAELEDSGVYFCASSRTGGAVYEAFFGQGTRLTVV.

The chain links TRBV9 to TRBJ2-7; 9 positions agree with TRBD2. V gave up 1 base and J gave up 3 bases; unmatched junction bases: 2. The CDR3 contains 14 residues. Looked up from germline, CDR1 is SGDLS and CDR2 is YYNGEE. The CDR3 DNA is TGTGCCAGCAGCGTAAATAGCGGGGGCTACGAGCAGTACTTC. Amino acid sequence: CASSVNSGGYEQYF.

The V call is TRBV27, the J call TRBJ2-7; 7 bases map to TRBD1. Per the germline V gene, CDR1 is MNHEY and CDR2 is SMNVEV (reference sequence). Germline trimming cut 5 bases from V and 3 bases from J; bases unmatched to any gene: 7. The CDR3 runs to 14 residues. In DNA, the CDR3 is TGTGCCAGCAGTCCTACAGGGGCGGGCTACGAGCAGTACTTC. Protein product: CASSPTGAGYEQYF.

The chain is built from TRBV10-1 and TRBJ1-3, with D unresolved. From germline, CDR1 is WNHNN and CDR2 SYGVQD (reference sequence). V lost 2 bases and J lost 4, with 12 bases in between. This CDR3 comprises 15 residues. CDR3 sequence reads: CASSEPGDSGNTIYF. CDR3 bases: TGCGCCAGCAGTGAGCCCGGAGATTCAGGAAACACCATATATTTT.

The rearrangement links TRBV20-1 to TRBJ1-1, with D unresolved. Trimming shortened V by 3 bases and J by 2 bases, and 10 bases separated the two germline ends. This CDR3 region has 13 residues. Germline CDR1 DFQATT, CDR2 SNEGSKA (reference sequence). The CDR3 DNA follows: TGCAGTGCTAGTAGGGCCAGAAACACTGAAGCTTTCTTT. It specifies CSASRARNTEAFF.

The rearrangement joins TRBV5-8 to TRBJ2-7; TRBD2 agrees at 7 bases. The J segment lost 4 bases and the V segment lost 6 bases, leaving 19 bases of the junction unmatched. Looked up from germline, CDR1 is SGHTS and CDR2 is YDEGEE. The CDR3 length is 17 residues. CDR3 coding DNA: TGTGCCAGCACCCGAGGGTCTAGCGGTTTTAGAAGGTACGAGCAGTACTTC. This codes for CASTRGSSGFRRYEQYF.

This CDR3 is CAISDNIGPGAVTDTQYF. In nucleotides, the CDR3 is TGTGCCATCAGTGACAATATCGGACCCGGTGCGGTGACAGATACGCAGTATTTT. The chain employs TRBV10-3 and TRBJ2-3; no clear D gene. With 3 bases removed from V and 3 bases from J, the gap between germline ends came to 22 bases. The CDR3 has 18 amino acids. Per germline, CDR1 ENHRY and CDR2 SYGVKD.